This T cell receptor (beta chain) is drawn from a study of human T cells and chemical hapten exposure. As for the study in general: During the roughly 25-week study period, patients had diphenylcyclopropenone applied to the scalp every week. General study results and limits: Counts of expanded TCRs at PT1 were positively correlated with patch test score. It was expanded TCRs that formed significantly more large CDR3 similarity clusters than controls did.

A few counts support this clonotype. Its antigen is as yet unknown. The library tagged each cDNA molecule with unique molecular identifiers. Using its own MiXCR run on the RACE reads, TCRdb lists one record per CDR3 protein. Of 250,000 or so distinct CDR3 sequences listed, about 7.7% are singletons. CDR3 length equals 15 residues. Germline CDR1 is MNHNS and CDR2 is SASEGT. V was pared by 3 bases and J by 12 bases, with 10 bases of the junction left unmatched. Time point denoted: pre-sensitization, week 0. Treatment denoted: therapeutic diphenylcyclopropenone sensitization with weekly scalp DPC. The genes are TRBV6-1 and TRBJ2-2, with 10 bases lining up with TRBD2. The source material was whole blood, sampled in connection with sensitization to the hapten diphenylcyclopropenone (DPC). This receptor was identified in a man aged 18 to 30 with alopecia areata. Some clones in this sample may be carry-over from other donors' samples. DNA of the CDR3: TGTGCCAGCAGTGATCCCTTCAGCGGGGGGGCCAAGCTGTTTTTT. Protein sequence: CASSDPFSGGAKLFF.